Shown below are 4 T cell receptor beta chains from a single sample sequenced in a study of blood T cell repertoires in COVID-19. Assay used: immunoSEQ multiplex PCR; TCRdb lists only in-frame clones, some missing. The sample has about 130,000 clones; 70% to 80% are singletons. The specimen was peripheral blood. The receptor set was obtained from a man aged 35-49 years with active or convalescent COVID-19.

This chain uses TRBV18 with TRBJ1-1, with 12 bases matching TRBD1. CDR1 is KGHSH and CDR2 is LQKENI in the germline V gene. The ends lost 6 bases at V and 4 bases at J; junction bases unmatched: 9. This CDR3 region has 16 residues. The CDR3 loop is CASSLGTGGASTEAFF. The CDR3 coding sequence is TGTGCCAGCTCCCTAGGGACAGGGGGCGCGAGCACTGAAGCTTTCTTT.

The chain has TRBV11-2 and TRBJ2-1; D remains unclear. This CDR3 is 12 amino acids long. V gave up 2 bases and J gave up 9 bases, with 8 bases separating them. Looked up from germline, CDR1 is SGHAT and CDR2 is FQNNGV. The DNA for the CDR3 is TGTGCCAGCAGCTTATCGCGTCCTGAGCAGTTCTTC. Translation: CASSLSRPEQFF.

In its sample, this clone was seen once. This chain links TRBV15 with TRBJ1-2, with D maybe TRBD1 (6 bases). The CDR3 length is 15 residues. Germline-derived CDR1 and CDR2 are LNHNV and YYDKDF (reference sequence). V dropped 2 bases and J dropped 1 base, with 11 bases sitting between them. The CDR3 sequence is CATSRSPQGNYGYTF. The CDR3 nucleotides are TGTGCCACCAGCAGATCCCCACAGGGTAACTATGGCTACACCTTC. Looking up the rest from reference TRBV15 and TRBJ1-2 gives the full variable domain: DAMVIQNPRYQVTQFGKPVTLSCSQTLNHNVMYWYQQKSSQAPKLLFHYYDKDFNNEADTPDNFQSRRPNTSFCFLDIRSPGLGDTAMYLCATSRSPQGNYGYTFGSGTRLTVV.

The chain combines TRBV3-1 (or the pseudogene TRBV3-2) with TRBJ1-1, with 7 bases fitting TRBD1. CDR1 and CDR2 (germline): LGHDT, YNNKEL (reference sequence). CDR3 size: 15 residues. V shed 2 bases, J shed 10 bases, and the junction held 13 bases outside the gene matches. CDR3 in DNA: TGTGCCAGCAGCCAACGGGACAGCCTCCTTAGTGGAGCTTTCTTT. It translates to CASSQRDSLLSGAFF.